This T cell receptor beta chain is from a study of technical replicates of blood from four donors. In germline, CDR1 is MNHEY, CDR2 SMNVEV (reference sequence). The CDR3 extends over 15 amino acids. Unmatched junction bases numbered 9, after V lost 8 bases and J lost 5 bases. Clones were sequenced by immunoSEQ multiplex PCR, and TCRdb holds only the in-frame ones, with some missing. The sample has 65,000 to 80,000 clones; over 95% are singletons. The specimen was T cells isolated from PBMCs. The clonotype originates from a human donor in good health. The chain carries TRBV27 and TRBJ1-4; 9 bases map to TRBD1. Here the CDR3 DNA reads TGTGCCAGCGGCCCCGTAGGGACAGGGAATGAAAAACTGTTTTTT. It codes for CASGPVGTGNEKLFF.